This passage covers 19 T cell receptor beta chains from one sample sequenced in a study of shared clonotypes between healthy human individuals. Sequenced by immunoSEQ multiplex PCR; TCRdb stores in-frame clones only, minus some. The profile shows about 700,000 clones, under 80% of them singletons. Sequencing used memory CD4+ T cells sorted from blood. Subset specified: CD45RA-negative fraction. The receptors shown here come from a woman between 25 and 40 years old in good health.

The chain joins TRBV27 to TRBJ2-7; D is unresolved. The ends were cut back, 5 bases at V and 1 base at J, with 9 bases in the middle. In germline, CDR1 is MNHEY, CDR2 SMNVEV (reference sequence). This CDR3 is built from 13 residues. The CDR3 loop reads CASSNWASYEQYF. The CDR3 DNA sequence: TGTGCCAGCAGTAACTGGGCATCCTACGAGCAGTACTTC.

The chain combines TRBV2 with TRBJ1-2; 7 positions agree with TRBD1. Losses at the gene ends were 7 bases for V and 7 bases for J; bases not matched to a gene: 12. Germline V gene data show CDR1 as SNHLY and CDR2 as FYNNEI. CDR3 length: 14 amino acids. The CDR3 reads CASIRDRPLSGYTF. The CDR3 bases are TGTGCCAGCATTAGGGACAGACCACTCTCTGGCTACACCTTC.

This CDR3 is CASSLVAGGVIGELFF. CDR3 in DNA: TGTGCCAGCAGCTTAGTAGCGGGAGGGGTTATCGGGGAGCTGTTTTTT. V and J are TRBV11-2 and TRBJ2-2; 11 nucleotides align to TRBD2. V dropped 1 base and J dropped 7; count of bases not matched to a gene: 5. Germline lookup yields CDR1 SGHAT and CDR2 FQNNGV. The CDR3 length is 16 residues.

The chain combines TRBV2 with TRBJ1-5, with a possible D match to TRBD1 (5 bases). Trimming took off 5 bases at V and 3 bases at J, with 14 bases between the two ends. The CDR3 spans 15 residues. Germline V gene sequence: CDR1 SNHLY, CDR2 FYNNEI. CDR3 in DNA: TGTGCCAGCAGTAGGGGTGGGGAAGACAATCAGCCCCAGCATTTT. Protein sequence: CASSRGGEDNQPQHF.

J is TRBJ2-5 and V is TRBV28; 7 positions agree with TRBD2. This CDR3 spans 15 amino acids. J was trimmed by 2 bases and V by 5 bases; bases with no gene match: 8. CDR1 and CDR2 (germline): MDHEN, SYDVKM. The CDR3 region has the DNA TGTGCCAGCAGTCCCTTCCAAGCGGGGCAAGAGACCCAGTACTTC. Translating gives CASSPFQAGQETQYF.

Points on this clone: This specimen includes other DNA sequences encoding the same CDR3. The rearrangement uses TRBV5-1 and TRBJ2-7; no clear D. Germline V gives CDR1 SGHRS, CDR2 YFSETQ. CDR3 length: 13 residues. Trimming shortened V by 0 bases and J by 2 bases, and 6 bases separated the two germline ends. The CDR3 nucleotides read TGCGCCAGCAGCTTGGCCGGTACCTACGAGCAGTACTTC. It is translated as CASSLAGTYEQYF.

This chain joins TRBV19 and TRBJ2-3, with 8 positions matching TRBD1. CDR1 and CDR2 (germline): LNHDA, SQIVND (reference sequence). V shed 6 bases, J shed 3 bases, and the junction held 5 bases outside the gene matches. CDR3 length equals 14 residues. This CDR3 reads CASSLRGRTDTQYF. The DNA for the CDR3 is TGTGCCAGTAGCCTCAGGGGGCGTACAGATACGCAGTATTTT.

This clone appeared a single time. The CDR3 is CAISESFGTGVYNEQFF. The CDR3 nucleotides are TGTGCCATCAGTGAGTCCTTTGGGACTGGAGTCTACAATGAGCAGTTCTTC. This sequence joins TRBV10-3 and TRBJ2-1; a weak D match, TRBD2 (6 bases). CDR3 size: 17 residues. V was trimmed by 0 bases and J by 3 bases, leaving 15 bases between them. Germline V gives CDR1 ENHRY, CDR2 SYGVKD.

The chain recombines TRBV5-8 with TRBJ1-1, with D perhaps TRBD1 (6 bases). The CDR3 has 16 residues. The germline CDR1 and CDR2 sequences are SGHTS and YDEGEE. With 6 bases removed from V and 1 base from J, the gap between germline ends came to 19 bases. The CDR3 region is CASNWWQGSTNTEAFF. In DNA form, the CDR3 reads TGTGCCAGCAACTGGTGGCAGGGGAGCACGAACACTGAAGCTTTCTTT.

This rearrangement joins TRBV7-9 to TRBJ2-3; TRBD2 is a possible D gene (6 bases). Per the germline V gene, CDR1 is SEHNR and CDR2 is FQNEAQ (reference sequence). V was clipped by 5 bases and J by 0 bases, with 12 bases between them. There are 15 residues in the CDR3. CDR3 sequence reads: CASSPSAESTDTQYF. For the CDR3, the DNA is TGTGCCAGCAGCCCTAGCGCTGAGAGCACAGATACGCAGTATTTT.

V usage is TRBV28 and J usage is TRBJ2-1; the D call may be TRBD1 or TRBD2 (5 bases each). CDR3 size: 15 residues. V gave up 7 bases and J gave up 7 bases, with 20 bases separating them. Germline V CDR1 and CDR2: MDHEN, SYDVKM. The CDR3 spells CASTPPGPVLNEQFF. As DNA, the CDR3 is TGTGCCAGCACACCACCGGGACCCGTCTTAAATGAGCAGTTCTTC.

The genes are TRBV6-1 and TRBJ1-2; no definite D call. There are 14 residues in the CDR3. V lost 3 bases to trimming and J lost 1 base, with 9 bases between them. Germline CDR1 MNHNS, CDR2 SASEGT. CDR3 nucleotides: TGTGCCAGCAGTGATGTCTTCGGTAACTATGGCTACACCTTC. Encoded protein: CASSDVFGNYGYTF.

The chain uses TRBV6-6 and TRBJ1-4; D is unclear. V was clipped by 6 bases and J by 14 bases, with 10 bases between them. Germline CDR1 reads MNHNY; CDR2 reads SVGAGI (reference sequence). This CDR3 region has 10 residues. CDR3 DNA: TGTGCCAGCAGAGGTTGGCGCCTGTTTTTT. Translating it yields CASRGWRLFF.

The CDR3 DNA reads as TGCGCCAGCAAGGCACTAGCGGTAACTTACGAGCAGTACTTC. Translated: CASKALAVTYEQYF. The chain joins TRBV5-1 to TRBJ2-7, with 8 bases lining up with TRBD2. This CDR3 has 14 amino acids. The junction had 9 bases not matched to a gene; V was cut back by 6 bases and J by 4 bases. CDR1 is SGHRS, CDR2 YFSETQ, per germline.

The chain couples TRBV27 to TRBJ1-5; weak D call: TRBD1 (6 bases). CDR1 and CDR2 from the germline V gene are MNHEY and SMNVEV (reference sequence). V was clipped by 5 bases and J by 0 bases, with 20 bases between them. The CDR3 is made up of 18 amino acids. The CDR3 DNA is TGTGCCAGCAGTCCTCGGACAGAAACTCAGTATAGCAATCAGCCCCAGCATTTT. Amino acids: CASSPRTETQYSNQPQHF.

V and J are TRBV11-2 and TRBJ2-7; 7 nucleotides agree with TRBD2. V was clipped by 8 bases and J by 2 bases; unmatched bases: 6. There are 13 residues in the CDR3. Per germline, CDR1 SGHAT and CDR2 FQNNGV. This CDR3 is CASGRLATYEQYF. CDR3 coding DNA: TGTGCCAGCGGACGACTAGCAACCTACGAGCAGTACTTC.

This clone has more than one count but fewer than ten. The chain carries TRBV19 and TRBJ1-1; no clear D gene. In germline, CDR1 is LNHDA, CDR2 SQIVND (reference sequence). The CDR3 extends over 11 amino acids. V was trimmed by 5 bases and J by 5 bases, leaving 6 bases between them. CDR3 coding DNA: TGTGCCAGTAGTGGTTGGACTGAAGCTTTCTTT. Amino acid sequence: CASSGWTEAFF.

This chain uses TRBV30 with TRBJ1-5; TRBD1 is a possible D gene (6 bases). V lost 2 bases, J lost 0 bases, and 14 bases lay in between. The CDR3 has 16 residues. CDR1 is GTSNPN, CDR2 SVGIG, per germline (reference sequence). The CDR3, as DNA: TGTGCCTGGAGTTTACAGGGTGACTTTAGCAATCAGCCCCAGCATTTT. Protein sequence: CAWSLQGDFSNQPQHF.

The chain uses TRBV5-1 and TRBJ1-1, with a tentative D call TRBD1 (6 bases). This CDR3 has 15 residues. The germline V gene encodes CDR1 SGHRS and CDR2 YFSETQ. V gave up 3 bases and J gave up 1 base, with 13 bases separating them. CDR3 protein: CASSSGHTTNTEAFF. CDR3 sequence (DNA): TGCGCCAGCAGCTCGGGACACACTACGAACACTGAAGCTTTCTTT.